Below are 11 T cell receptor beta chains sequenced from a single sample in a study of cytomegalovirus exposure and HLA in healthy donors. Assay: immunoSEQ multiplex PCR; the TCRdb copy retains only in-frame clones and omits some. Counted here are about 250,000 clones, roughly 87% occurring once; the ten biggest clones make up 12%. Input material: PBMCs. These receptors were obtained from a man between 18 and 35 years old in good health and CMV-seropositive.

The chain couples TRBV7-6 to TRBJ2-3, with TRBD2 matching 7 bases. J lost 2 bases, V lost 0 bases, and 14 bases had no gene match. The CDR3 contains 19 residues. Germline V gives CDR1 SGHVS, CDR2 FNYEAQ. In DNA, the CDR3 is TGTGCCAGCAGCTTAGCGCTAGAGGGCCCGGGACTACCCACAGATACGCAGTATTTT. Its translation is CASSLALEGPGLPTDTQYF.

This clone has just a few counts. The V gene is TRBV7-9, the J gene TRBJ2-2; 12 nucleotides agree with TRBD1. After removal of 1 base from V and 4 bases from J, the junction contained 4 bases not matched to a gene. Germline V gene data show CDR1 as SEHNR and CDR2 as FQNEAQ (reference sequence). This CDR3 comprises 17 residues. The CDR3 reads CASSLGGTGGITGELFF. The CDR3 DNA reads TGTGCCAGCAGCTTAGGCGGGACAGGGGGCATCACCGGGGAGCTGTTTTTT. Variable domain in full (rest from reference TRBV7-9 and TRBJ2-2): DTGVSQNPRHKITKRGQNVTFRCDPISEHNRLYWYRQTLGQGPEFLTYFQNEAQLEKSRLLSDRFSAERPKGSFSTLEIQRTEQGDSAMYLCASSLGGTGGITGELFFGEGSRLTVL.

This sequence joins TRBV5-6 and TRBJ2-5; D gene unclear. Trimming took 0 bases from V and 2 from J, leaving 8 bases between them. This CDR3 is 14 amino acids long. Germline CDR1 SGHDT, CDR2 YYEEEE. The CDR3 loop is CASSLAGLQETQYF. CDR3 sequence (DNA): TGTGCCAGCAGCTTGGCCGGTCTACAAGAGACCCAGTACTTC.

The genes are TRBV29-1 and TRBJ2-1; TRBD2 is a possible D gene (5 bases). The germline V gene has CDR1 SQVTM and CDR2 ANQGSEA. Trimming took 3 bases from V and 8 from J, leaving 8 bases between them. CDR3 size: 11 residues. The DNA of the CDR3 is TGCAGCGTTGACGGGGAAGATGAGCAGTTCTTC. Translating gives CSVDGEDEQFF.

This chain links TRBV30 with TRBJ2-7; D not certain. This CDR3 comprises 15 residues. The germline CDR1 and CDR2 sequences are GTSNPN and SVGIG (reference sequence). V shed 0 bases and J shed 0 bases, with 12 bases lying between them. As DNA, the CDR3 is TGTGCCTGGAGTGTACTCGGTGACACCTCCTACGAGCAGTACTTC. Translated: CAWSVLGDTSYEQYF.

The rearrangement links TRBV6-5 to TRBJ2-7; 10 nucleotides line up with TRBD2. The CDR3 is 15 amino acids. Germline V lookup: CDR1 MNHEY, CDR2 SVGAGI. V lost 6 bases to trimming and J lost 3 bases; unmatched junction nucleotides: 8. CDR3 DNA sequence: TGTGCCAGCAGCCGCGGACTAGCGGTCTACTACGAGCAGTACTTC. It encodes CASSRGLAVYYEQYF.

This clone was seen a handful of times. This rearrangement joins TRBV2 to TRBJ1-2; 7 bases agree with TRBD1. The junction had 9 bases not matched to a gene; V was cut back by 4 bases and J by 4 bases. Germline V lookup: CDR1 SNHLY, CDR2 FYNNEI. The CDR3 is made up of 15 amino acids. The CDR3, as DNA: TGTGCCAGCAGTGGAGTCGGTACAGGGGCCTATGGCTACACCTTC. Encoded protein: CASSGVGTGAYGYTF. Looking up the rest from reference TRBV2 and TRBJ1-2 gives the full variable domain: EPEVTQTPSHQVTQMGQEVILRCVPISNHLYFYWYRQILGQKVEFLVSFYNNEISEKSEIFDDQFSVERPDGSNFTLKIRSTKLEDSAMYFCASSGVGTGAYGYTFGSGTRLTVV.

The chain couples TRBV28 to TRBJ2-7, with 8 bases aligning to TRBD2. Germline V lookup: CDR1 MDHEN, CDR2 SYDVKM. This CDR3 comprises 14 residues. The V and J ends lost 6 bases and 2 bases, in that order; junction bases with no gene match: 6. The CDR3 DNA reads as TGTGCCAGCAGGTCAGCGGGAGTCACCTACGAGCAGTACTTC. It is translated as CASRSAGVTYEQYF. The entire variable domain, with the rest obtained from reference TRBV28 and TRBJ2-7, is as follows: DVKVTQSSRYLVKRTGEKVFLECVQDMDHENMFWYRQDPGLGLRLIYFSYDVKMKEKGDIPEGYSVSREKKERFSLILESASTNQTSMYLCASRSAGVTYEQYFGPGTRLTVT.

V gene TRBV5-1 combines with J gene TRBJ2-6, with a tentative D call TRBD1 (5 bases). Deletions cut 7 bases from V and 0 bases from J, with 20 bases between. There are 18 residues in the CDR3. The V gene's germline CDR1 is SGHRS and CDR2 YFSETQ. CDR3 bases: TGCGCCAGCTCTGAGGCAGGCAGGGCAAGCTCTGGGGCCAACGTCCTGACTTTC. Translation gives CASSEAGRASSGANVLTF.

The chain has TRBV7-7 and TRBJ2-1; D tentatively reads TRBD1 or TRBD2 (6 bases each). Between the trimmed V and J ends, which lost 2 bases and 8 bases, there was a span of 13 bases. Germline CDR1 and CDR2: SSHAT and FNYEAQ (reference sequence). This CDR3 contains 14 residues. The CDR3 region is CASSLRGDGYEQFF. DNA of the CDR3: TGTGCCAGCAGCTTAAGGGGGGACGGCTATGAGCAGTTCTTC.

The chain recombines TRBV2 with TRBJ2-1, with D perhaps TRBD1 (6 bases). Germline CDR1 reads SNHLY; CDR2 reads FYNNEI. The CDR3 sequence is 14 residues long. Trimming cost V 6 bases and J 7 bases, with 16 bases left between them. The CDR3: CASRDGGAANEQFF. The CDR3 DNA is TGTGCCAGCAGGGATGGGGGCGCCGCGAATGAGCAGTTCTTC. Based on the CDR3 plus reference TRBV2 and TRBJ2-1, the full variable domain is EPEVTQTPSHQVTQMGQEVILRCVPISNHLYFYWYRQILGQKVEFLVSFYNNEISEKSEIFDDQFSVERPDGSNFTLKIRSTKLEDSAMYFCASRDGGAANEQFFGPGTRLTVL.